The 20 T cell receptor beta chains below come from one sample, sequenced in a study of graft-versus-host responses after intestinal transplantation. Sequencing was performed with immunoSEQ multiplex PCR; in TCRdb, only in-frame clones are kept and a portion is missing. The sample has roughly 10,000 clones, about 92% seen once. The material was PBMCs, obtained almost 70 days after transplant. The source is a human patient who received an intestinal transplant, so some T cells may come from the graft donor.

The genes are TRBV5-6 and TRBJ2-7, with D uncertain. The germline gives CDR1 SGHDT, CDR2 YYEEEE. CDR3 size: 15 residues. Trimming removed 2 bases at V and 3 bases at J, with 15 bases between. This CDR3 is CASSFGSMPLYEQYF. The CDR3 DNA reads as TGTGCCAGCAGCTTCGGGTCAATGCCTCTCTACGAGCAGTACTTC. The whole variable domain, remainder taken from reference TRBV5-6 and TRBJ2-7, is DAGVTQSPTHLIKTRGQQVTLRCSPKSGHDTVSWYQQALGQGPQFIFQYYEEEERQRGNFPDRFSGHQFPNYSSELNVNALLLGDSALYLCASSFGSMPLYEQYFGPGTRLTVT.

The chain is built from TRBV19 and TRBJ1-1, with D unclear. The CDR3 runs to 13 residues. Trimming cost V 1 base and J 3 bases, with 6 bases left between them. Per the germline V gene, CDR1 is LNHDA and CDR2 is SQIVND (reference sequence). CDR3 loop: CASSIVRDTEAFF. The DNA for the CDR3 is TGTGCCAGTAGTATAGTCAGAGACACTGAAGCTTTCTTT.

The chain has TRBV7-2 and TRBJ2-7, with 11 bases aligning to TRBD2. There are 15 residues in the CDR3. Germline CDR1 and CDR2: SGHTA and FQGNSA. Trimming at V came to 0 bases and at J to 3 bases, leaving 1 base not matched to a gene. CDR3 sequence: CASSLAGTSGYEQYF. CDR3 coding DNA: TGTGCCAGCAGCTTAGCCGGGACTAGCGGCTACGAGCAGTACTTC.

This clone rates as large. V usage is TRBV7-9 and J usage is TRBJ2-7; TRBD1 is a possible D gene (7 bases). CDR1 is SEHNR and CDR2 is FQNEAQ in the germline V gene (reference sequence). The V gene lost 5 bases and the J gene lost 5 bases, with 16 bases spanning the gap. The CDR3 extends over 14 amino acids. CDR3 DNA: TGTGCCAGCAGCAGGGGGGACAGTTACCACGAGCAGTACTTC. It translates to CASSRGDSYHEQYF.

V gene TRBV7-9 combines with J gene TRBJ2-5; maybe TRBD1 (6 bases). The CDR3 is 14 residues long. Germline CDR1 reads SEHNR; CDR2 reads FQNEAQ (reference sequence). V shed 0 bases and J shed 2 bases, with 7 bases lying between them. The CDR3 is CASSLAGQQETQYF. The DNA of the CDR3 is TGTGCCAGCAGCTTAGCAGGACAGCAAGAGACCCAGTACTTC. Filled out from reference TRBV7-9 and TRBJ2-5, the complete variable domain reads DTGVSQNPRHKITKRGQNVTFRCDPISEHNRLYWYRQTLGQGPEFLTYFQNEAQLEKSRLLSDRFSAERPKGSFSTLEIQRTEQGDSAMYLCASSLAGQQETQYFGPGTRLLVL.

V is TRBV15 and J is TRBJ1-3; maybe TRBD1 (5 bases). V dropped 5 bases and J dropped 2 bases, with 22 bases sitting between them. The CDR3 length is 18 residues. Germline V gives CDR1 LNHNV, CDR2 YYDKDF (reference sequence). The CDR3 sequence is CATSGTGARESAGNTIYF. The DNA for the CDR3 is TGTGCCACCAGCGGAACAGGCGCGAGGGAGTCGGCTGGAAACACCATATATTTT.

The rearrangement uses TRBV7-9 and TRBJ1-2; D is unresolved. This CDR3 comprises 13 residues. V lost 1 base, J lost 5 bases, and 8 bases lay in between. CDR1 is SEHNR, CDR2 FQNEAQ, per germline (reference sequence). In DNA, the CDR3 is TGTGCCAGCAGCTTAGAGTCGGAGTATGGCTACACCTTC. Translating it yields CASSLESEYGYTF.

The sample holds one count of this clone. This chain links TRBV4-3 with TRBJ1-1; D gene unclear. Trimming shortened V by 4 bases and J by 0 bases, and 15 bases separated the two germline ends. CDR1 LGHNA and CDR2 YSLEER come from the germline V gene. This CDR3 spans 16 amino acids. CDR3 in amino acids: CASSRSPKNMNTEAFF. In DNA, the CDR3 is TGCGCCAGCAGCCGTAGTCCTAAGAACATGAACACTGAAGCTTTCTTT.

A single count supports this clone. The chain has TRBV27 and TRBJ2-1; 9 bases fit TRBD1. Germline assignment: CDR1 MNHEY and CDR2 SMNVEV (reference sequence). There are 16 residues in the CDR3. The V and J ends lost 6 bases and 7 bases, in that order; junction bases with no gene match: 13. The CDR3 region is CASRKLRDRGGNEQFF. The CDR3 DNA sequence: TGTGCCAGCAGAAAACTCAGAGACAGGGGGGGTAATGAGCAGTTCTTC.

The sample holds one count of this clone. This chain uses TRBV11-2 with TRBJ1-1, with D possibly matching TRBD1 (5 bases). V was clipped by 5 bases and J by 5 bases, with 12 bases between them. The CDR3 totals 13 residues. Germline assignment: CDR1 SGHAT and CDR2 FQNNGV. Written as DNA, the CDR3 is TGTGCCAGCAGCCCAAATCGACAGACTGAAGCTTTCTTT. Amino acid sequence: CASSPNRQTEAFF.

The chain is built from TRBV9 and TRBJ2-3, with 9 bases fitting TRBD2. This CDR3 is built from 16 residues. V was pared by 4 bases and J by 5 bases, with 11 bases of the junction left unmatched. The germline CDR1 and CDR2 sequences are SGDLS and YYNGEE. The CDR3 DNA follows: TGTGCCAGCAGCCTGGCCGCTAGCGGGATGGTAGATACGCAGTATTTT. It translates to CASSLAASGMVDTQYF.

The chain is built from TRBV28 and TRBJ2-7; the D gene is possibly TRBD2 (6 bases). From germline, CDR1 is MDHEN and CDR2 SYDVKM. The CDR3 length is 13 residues. V was clipped by 6 bases and J by 3 bases, with 12 bases between them. The CDR3, as DNA: TGTGCCAGCAGCCCAACTAGCCGCTACGAGCAGTACTTC. Protein: CASSPTSRYEQYF.

This sequence joins TRBV28 and TRBJ2-5, with D possibly TRBD1 on 5 matching bases. The J call may be incorrect, as the DNA end agrees better with TRBJ2-7. The CDR3 contains 14 residues. Germline V lookup: CDR1 MDHEN, CDR2 SYDVKM. CDR3 sequence reads: CASSFTGSTYEQYF. CDR3 DNA: TGTGCCAGCAGTTTTACAGGATCCACCTACGAGCAGTACTTC.

The V and J genes are TRBV28 and TRBJ2-7; a weak D match, TRBD1 (5 bases). Trimming cost V 6 bases and J 4 bases, with 10 bases left between them. Germline assignment: CDR1 MDHEN and CDR2 SYDVKM. CDR3 length equals 12 residues. The CDR3 DNA reads as TGTGCCAGCAGCCTTGACAGTTACGAGCAGTACTTC. Protein: CASSLDSYEQYF. Together with reference TRBV28 and TRBJ2-7, the CDR3 gives the full variable domain: DVKVTQSSRYLVKRTGEKVFLECVQDMDHENMFWYRQDPGLGLRLIYFSYDVKMKEKGDIPEGYSVSREKKERFSLILESASTNQTSMYLCASSLDSYEQYFGPGTRLTVT.

The sample holds one count of this clone. The genes are TRBV6-5 and TRBJ1-2; D perhaps matches TRBD1 (6 bases). The CDR3 spans 15 residues. The V gene lost 6 bases and the J gene lost 0 bases, with 14 bases spanning the gap. CDR1 and CDR2 from the germline V gene are MNHEY and SVGAGI. The CDR3 spells CASRFSTGANYGYTF. Here the CDR3 DNA reads TGTGCCAGCAGGTTCTCGACAGGCGCTAACTATGGCTACACCTTC.

This chain joins TRBV4-2 and TRBJ2-3; 9 bases fit TRBD2. Germline loops: CDR1 LGHNA, CDR2 YNFKEQ. The CDR3 is made up of 17 amino acids. Trimming cost V 0 bases and J 6 bases; bases outside gene matches: 10. In DNA form, the CDR3 reads TGTGCCAGCAGCCAAGATCCCGCGGGAGGGCCATCCGATACGCAGTATTTT. Its protein is CASSQDPAGGPSDTQYF.

The rearrangement links TRBV6-5 to TRBJ2-7; D gene unclear. V was cut by 2 bases and J by 4 bases, with 15 bases left in between. CDR3 length: 15 amino acids. Germline V gives CDR1 MNHEY, CDR2 SVGAGI. This CDR3 is CASSYDSSNSYEQYF. CDR3 nucleotides: TGTGCCAGCAGTTACGATTCCTCGAACAGTTACGAGCAGTACTTC.

The rearrangement uses TRBV15 and TRBJ1-2; 7 nucleotides align to TRBD1. Germline values: CDR1 LNHNV, CDR2 YYDKDF (reference sequence). The CDR3 runs 16 residues. V lost 0 bases, J lost 4 bases, and 8 bases stayed unmatched. The CDR3 DNA sequence: TGTGCCACCAGCAGAGACTGGACAGGAGGGGGCTATGGCTACACCTTC. This encodes CATSRDWTGGGYGYTF. The full variable domain, its missing parts supplied by reference TRBV15 and TRBJ1-2, is DAMVIQNPRYQVTQFGKPVTLSCSQTLNHNVMYWYQQKSSQAPKLLFHYYDKDFNNEADTPDNFQSRRPNTSFCFLDIRSPGLGDTAMYLCATSRDWTGGGYGYTFGSGTRLTVV.

The V and J genes are TRBV7-2 and TRBJ2-7; D ambiguous. The length of the CDR3 is 14 residues. CDR1 and CDR2 (germline): SGHTA, FQGNSA. Deletions cut 2 bases from V and 1 base from J, with 9 bases between. The CDR3 here is CASSLTASSYEQYF. In nucleotides, the CDR3 is TGTGCCAGCAGCTTAACGGCCAGTTCCTACGAGCAGTACTTC.

The chain is built from TRBV12-5 and TRBJ2-1; the match to TRBD2 covers 7 bases. Looked up from germline, CDR1 is LGHNT and CDR2 is FRNRAP. The CDR3 contains 17 residues. The junction had 10 bases not matched to a gene; V was cut back by 1 base and J by 4 bases. CDR3 sequence (DNA): TGTGCTAGTGGTTTGGCCCTCCGGCGGGAGAGGTACAATGAGCAGTTCTTC. Translated: CASGLALRRERYNEQFF.